Listed here is a single T cell receptor beta chain. The source of the sample is a study of blood T cell repertoires in COVID-19. Across the whole study: The analysed material was cDNA or gDNA that came from T cells, B-cell-depleted T cells, or PBMCs.

CDR3 size: 13 residues. Germline CDR1 is MRHNA and CDR2 is SNTAGT. The V end was cut by 0 bases, the J end by 11 bases, with 12 bases between. The repertoire was sequenced with immunoSEQ multiplex PCR; TCRdb's copy has only in-frame clones and lacks some. Of 35,000 to 50,000 clones in the sample, about four fifths were seen once. V and J are TRBV6-4 and TRBJ2-3, with D tentatively TRBD1 (6 bases). Source material: peripheral blood. The TCR comes from a human donor with acute or convalescent COVID-19. The donor label of this sample is uncertain. The CDR3 sequence is CASSDSGQSQQYF. In DNA, the CDR3 is TGTGCCAGCAGTGACTCTGGACAGTCACAGCAGTATTTT.